A selection of T cell receptor beta chains follows, all from one sample in a study of T cell responses to AZD1222 COVID-19 vaccine. Only in-frame clones appear in the TCRdb table, and some are missing; sequencing was by immunoSEQ multiplex PCR. This sample yields approximately 120,000 clones, of which approximately 87% are seen a single time; roughly 4.4% belongs to the top ten. The source material was peripheral blood, sampled 28 days after the second AZD1222 dose. Receptor source: an adult who received the AZD1222 COVID-19 vaccine. The CDR3 runs from the conserved cysteine through the conserved F or W. Size tells how often a clone was seen (once, few, many) or the class of an expanded clone, and some rows leave it out.

clone size: NA; V gene: TRBV6-1; CDR3 protein: CASSEVAGGRNEQFF
clone size: NA; V gene: TRBV12-3/TRBV12-4; CDR3 protein: CASSLGGGTEAFF
clone size: NA; V gene: TRBV6-5; CDR3 protein: CASSPRTGDYGYTF
clone size: NA; V gene: TRBV9; CDR3 protein: CASSVATGSGSIPYEQYF
clone size: NA; V gene: TRBV27; CDR3 protein: CASSSPGQGQTSPLHF
clone size: NA; V gene: TRBV10-3; CDR3 protein: CAIRGDTLNTEAFF
clone size: NA; V gene: TRBV2; CDR3 protein: CASRGEGNTIYF
clone size: NA; V gene: TRBV5-1; CDR3 protein: CASSLGLYEQYF
clone size: few; V gene: TRBV2; CDR3 protein: CASSEVGRGSYGYTF
clone size: once; V gene: TRBV6-1; CDR3 protein: CASSERGGSYNSPLHF
clone size: NA; V gene: TRBV7-2; CDR3 protein: CASSPHPGGYEQYF
clone size: NA; V gene: TRBV12-2; CDR3 protein: CASRSTHSTWGDSSYNEQFF
clone size: NA; V gene: TRBV7-2; CDR3 protein: CASSFGPPTGVNEQFF
clone size: once; V gene: TRBV7-3; CDR3 protein: CASGESSNYNEQFF
clone size: NA; V gene: TRBV7-3; CDR3 protein: CASSLEGSSYNEQFF
clone size: NA; V gene: TRBV18; CDR3 protein: CASSQDSSEAFF
clone size: NA; V gene: TRBV5-6; CDR3 protein: CASSLLAGGSSYNEQFF
clone size: NA; V gene: TRBV9; CDR3 protein: CASSVSGAPNQPQHF
clone size: NA; V gene: TRBV13; CDR3 protein: CASSLTEVRGEAFF
clone size: NA; V gene: TRBV10-3; CDR3 protein: CAISELGLETQYF
clone size: few; V gene: TRBV19; CDR3 protein: CASSVQGANTEAFF
clone size: NA; V gene: TRBV19; CDR3 protein: CASSIGQVGAQYF
clone size: once; V gene: TRBV20-1; CDR3 protein: CSSGNQETQYF
clone size: once; V gene: TRBV5-6; CDR3 protein: CASSLGTYQETQYF
clone size: NA; V gene: TRBV3-1/TRBV3-2; CDR3 protein: CASSNRDSYNSPLHF
clone size: once; V gene: TRBV13; CDR3 protein: CASSPVDTGELFF
clone size: once; V gene: TRBV5-4; CDR3 protein: CASRSGGSYGYTF
clone size: once; V gene: TRBV9; CDR3 protein: CASSVFSLGATGELFF
clone size: NA; V gene: TRBV27; CDR3 protein: CASSPGLAVEQYF
clone size: NA; V gene: TRBV7-2; CDR3 protein: CASSRTSGNHYEQYF
clone size: once; V gene: TRBV7-2; CDR3 protein: CASSSGQIYEQYF
clone size: NA; V gene: TRBV10-3; CDR3 protein: CAIRMPGPPEQFF
clone size: NA; V gene: TRBV4-2; CDR3 protein: CASSQGDYSYNEQFF
clone size: NA; V gene: TRBV13; CDR3 protein: CASSPWTSGGWTDTQYF
clone size: once; V gene: TRBV7-2; CDR3 protein: CASSLQTRASGSTDTQYF
clone size: NA; V gene: TRBV5-1; CDR3 protein: CASSQDGQYGYTF
clone size: once; V gene: TRBV20-1; CDR3 protein: CSASFGGEQYF
clone size: few; V gene: TRBV7-3; CDR3 protein: CASSLSVTVGEQFF
clone size: NA; V gene: TRBV5-1; CDR3 protein: CASSLGPSSGNTIYF
clone size: few; V gene: TRBV5-1; CDR3 protein: CASSFQETQYF
clone size: NA; V gene: TRBV27; CDR3 protein: CASSWTSGRVADTQYF
clone size: few; V gene: TRBV9; CDR3 protein: CASSVDSYGYTF
clone size: NA; V gene: TRBV7-9; CDR3 protein: CASSRGTGPRTLHF
clone size: once; V gene: TRBV10-2; CDR3 protein: CASGTSGGLNEQFF